This TCR beta chain was captured by sequencing in a study of T cell repertoires in cytomegalovirus infection. On the study more broadly: From public TCR beta signatures came an indication of both CMV infection and matching HLA type.

The germline V gene has CDR1 MNHEY and CDR2 SVGAGI. The CDR3 loop spans 16 amino acids. V shed 4 bases and J 1 base; nucleotides not matched to a gene: 6. As for this clonotype: Its matching antigen is unknown.

MiXCR, run by TCRdb on the reads, gives a single entry per CDR3 protein. The repertoire includes roughly 310,000 distinct CDR3 sequences, about 27% of them detected once, and 15% to 25% sits in the top ten. Overall study findings and caveats: Totalled public TCR beta family frequency picked out people who carried CMV plus the relevant HLA. CMV-specific TCR beta clonotypes restricted by HLA-C dominated the ex vivo response.

The clonotype comes from a human donor in good health (CMV status not recorded). Some clones in this sample may be carry-over from other donors' samples. The specimen comprised cultured PBMCs, sampled from culture after CMV antigen stimulation. This chain uses TRBV6-5 with TRBJ1-4; 7 nucleotides match TRBD1. In DNA, the CDR3 is TGTGCCAGCAGTTCCCTAAGACAGGGAACTAATGAAAAACTGTTTTTT. Protein: CASSSLRQGTNEKLFF.